The T cell receptor (beta chain) under discussion was sequenced for a study of blood T cell repertoires in COVID-19. Study-level background: Samples representing acute and convalescent COVID-19 were sourced from the United States, Italy and Spain.

This CDR3 has 15 residues. After removal of 3 bases from V and 4 bases from J, the junction contained 4 bases not matched to a gene. Germline CDR1 is LGHDT and CDR2 is YNNKEL (reference sequence). Per the study methods: Amplification with reference gene primers provided the estimates of nucleated cell counts. Sequenced by immunoSEQ multiplex PCR; TCRdb stores in-frame clones only, minus some. The V and J calls and clone size are taken from that table; D and trimming were inferred from the DNA. Of about 230,000 clones in the sample, approximately 82% were seen once. The specimen was peripheral blood. The chain joins TRBV3-1 (or the pseudogene TRBV3-2) to TRBJ2-5; TRBD2 matches 11 bases. The TCR comes from a woman aged 70 to 79 with active or convalescent COVID-19. The CDR3 sequence is CASSQLLAGVETQYF. The CDR3 nucleotides read TGTGCCAGCAGCCAGCTACTAGCGGGAGTAGAGACCCAGTACTTC.